These 8 T cell receptor beta chains were sequenced from one sample in a study of T-cell reconstitution after alpha-beta-depleted transplantation in children. Construction of the TCRbeta library involved unique molecular identifiers. TCRdb used MiXCR to reprocess the PCR reads, holding one entry per CDR3 protein. The data show roughly 200,000 distinct CDR3 sequences, about 6.4% seen once. Sequencing used PBMCs from the stem cell graft donor, obtained from the stem cell graft. The receptors shown here come from a human donor who donated a stem cell graft to a child with Wiskott-Aldrich syndrome.

This clonotype showed up just a few times. The chain uses TRBV6-1 and TRBJ2-2, with 8 bases fitting TRBD1. With V trimmed by 5 bases and J by 4 bases, 9 bases remained unmatched. This CDR3 is built from 16 residues. CDR1 and CDR2 (germline): MNHNS, SASEGT. CDR3 loop: CASSPWTGIITGELFF. Written as DNA, the CDR3 is TGTGCCAGCAGTCCCTGGACAGGGATAATCACCGGGGAGCTGTTTTTT.

This clonotype was seen ten or more times. The chain has TRBV5-1 and TRBJ2-1; 14 positions match TRBD2. CDR1 and CDR2 (germline): SGHRS, YFSETQ. The CDR3 covers 15 residues. The V and J ends lost 0 bases and 9 bases, in that order; junction bases with no gene match: 2. CDR3 protein: CASSLGTSGGIEQFF. In nucleotides, the CDR3 is TGCGCCAGCAGCTTGGGGACTAGCGGGGGGATTGAGCAGTTCTTC.

As regards this clonotype: This may be a read error: a much more frequent sequence differs by one nucleotide. The CDR3 bases are TGCGCCAGCAGCCAGGGACTAGTGGACGAGACCCAGTACTTC. It yields the protein CASSQGLVDETQYF. The genes are TRBV5-1 and TRBJ2-5, with TRBD2 matching 8 bases. The CDR3 consists of 14 residues. Germline CDR1 is SGHRS and CDR2 is YFSETQ. Trimming removed 4 bases from V and 5 bases from J; junction bases left unmatched: 7. Based on the CDR3 plus reference TRBV5-1 and TRBJ2-5, the full variable domain is KAGVTQTPRYLIKTRGQQVTLSCSPISGHRSVSWYQQTPGQGLQFLFEYFSETQRNKGNFPGRFSGRQFSNSRSEMNVSTLELGDSALYLCASSQGLVDETQYFGPGTRLLVL.

This clonotype was seen at least ten times. The chain employs TRBV7-2 and TRBJ2-4; the D gene is possibly TRBD2 (6 bases). V was clipped by 0 bases and J by 9 bases, with 21 bases between them. The CDR3 loop spans 17 amino acids. The germline gives CDR1 SGHTA, CDR2 FQGNSA. The CDR3 DNA is TGTGCCAGCAGCTTAGCTGGGGCGGGGAAGCGAAGAAGCATTCAGTACTTC. Its protein is CASSLAGAGKRRSIQYF.

This clonotype was seen repeatedly, ten times or more. The gene calls are TRBV12-3 or TRBV12-4 and TRBJ2-3; the D gene is possibly TRBD2 (5 bases). The CDR3 has 15 amino acids. Between the trimmed V and J ends, which lost 4 bases and 3 bases, there was a span of 14 bases. The CDR3 protein is CASSSYMTGTDTQYF. In nucleotides, the CDR3 is TGTGCCAGCAGTTCCTATATGACGGGGACAGATACGCAGTATTTT.

This chain joins TRBV20-1 and TRBJ2-1, with 10 bases identical to TRBD1. V lost 0 bases to trimming and J lost 7 bases; unmatched junction nucleotides: 9. This CDR3 has 16 residues. The germline V gene encodes CDR1 DFQATT and CDR2 SNEGSKA (reference sequence). The CDR3 here is CSARDGRQGARNEQFF. For the CDR3, the DNA is TGCAGTGCTAGAGATGGCAGACAGGGGGCGAGGAATGAGCAGTTCTTC.

Many counts were recorded for this clonotype. V gene TRBV5-1 combines with J gene TRBJ2-6; maybe TRBD1 (6 bases). The V end was cut by 4 bases, the J end by 0 bases, with 11 bases between. This CDR3 has 16 residues. Germline V gene lookup returns CDR1 SGHRS and CDR2 YFSETQ. DNA of the CDR3: TGCGCCAGCAGCAGGTCAGGGGACTCTGGGGCCAACGTCCTGACTTTC. Residues: CASSRSGDSGANVLTF.

This clonotype was counted ten times or more. The chain joins TRBV20-1 to TRBJ2-7; TRBD2 agrees at 10 bases. V lost 7 bases, J lost 1 base, and 4 bases stayed unmatched. The CDR3 is 13 residues long. Germline V CDR1 and CDR2: DFQATT, SNEGSKA (reference sequence). The CDR3 sequence: CSVWTSGSYEQYF. The CDR3 coding sequence is TGCAGTGTTTGGACTAGCGGATCCTACGAGCAGTACTTC.